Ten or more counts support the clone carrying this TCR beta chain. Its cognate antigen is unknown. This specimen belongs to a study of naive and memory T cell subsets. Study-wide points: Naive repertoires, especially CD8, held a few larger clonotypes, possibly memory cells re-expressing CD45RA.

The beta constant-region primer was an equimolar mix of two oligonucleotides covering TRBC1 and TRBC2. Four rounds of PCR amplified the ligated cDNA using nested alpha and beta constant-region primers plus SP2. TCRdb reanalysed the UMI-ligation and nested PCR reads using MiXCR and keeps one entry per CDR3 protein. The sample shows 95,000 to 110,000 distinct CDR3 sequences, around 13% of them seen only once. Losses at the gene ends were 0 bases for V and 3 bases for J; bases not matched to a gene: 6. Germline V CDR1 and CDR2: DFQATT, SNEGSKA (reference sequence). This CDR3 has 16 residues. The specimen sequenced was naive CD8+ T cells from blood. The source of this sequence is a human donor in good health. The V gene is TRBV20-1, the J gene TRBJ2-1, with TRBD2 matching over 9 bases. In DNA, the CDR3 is TGCAGTGCTAGAGATACAGGACTAGCGAGCTACAATGAGCAGTTCTTC. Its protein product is CSARDTGLASYNEQFF.